This T cell receptor (beta chain) emerged from a study of cytomegalovirus exposure and HLA in healthy donors. PCR primers comprised 60 Vbeta and 13 Jbeta primers. Assay used: immunoSEQ multiplex PCR; TCRdb lists only in-frame clones, some missing. The sample has some 150,000 clones; roughly 78% are singletons. The germline V gene has CDR1 WNHNN and CDR2 SYGVQD (reference sequence). The ends were cut back, 2 bases at V and 0 bases at J, with 17 bases in the middle. The CDR3 has 18 amino acids. The rearrangement joins TRBV10-1 to TRBJ2-1; D unclear. The sequenced material came from PBMCs. The clonotype comes from a middle-aged man in good health and CMV-seronegative. This chain's CDR3 is CASSEGVVLYPSYNEQFF. In DNA form, the CDR3 reads TGCGCCAGCAGTGAGGGAGTAGTACTTTACCCCTCCTACAATGAGCAGTTCTTC.